Following are 16 T cell receptor beta chains from one sample sequenced in a study of beta chain features in type 1 diabetes. Study-wide results and limits: There was a moderate but significant shortening of TCRB CDR3s in all four CD4+ subsets of Type 1 diabetes patients.

Their cognate antigens are unknown. The whole isolated RNA underwent reverse transcription, so sequencing captured expressed TCRB transcripts. TCRdb's copy holds only in-frame clones and misses some; the assay was immunoSEQ multiplex PCR. The table lists almost 350,000 clones, about a tenth of them singletons. Sequences were obtained from central memory CD4+ T cells from blood. These receptors all stem from a man aged 25 to 40 with type 1 diabetes.

This clone appeared a single time. The chain joins TRBV27 to TRBJ2-1; 10 bases match TRBD2. CDR3 length: 18 amino acids. Germline loops: CDR1 MNHEY, CDR2 SMNVEV (reference sequence). With 3 bases clipped from V and 7 bases from J, the junction kept 15 bases outside the gene matches. The CDR3, as DNA: TGTGCCAGCAGTTTCCGAGACGCAATAGCGGGGGGAGGGAATGAGCAGTTCTTC. Amino acid sequence: CASSFRDAIAGGGNEQFF.

As to this clone: A much larger clonotype is one base distant, so this may be a read error. V usage is TRBV27 and J usage is TRBJ2-7, with TRBD1 identical over 10 bases. Trimming at V came to 4 bases and at J to 2 bases, leaving 5 bases not matched to a gene. Germline V gene lookup returns CDR1 MNHEY and CDR2 SMNVEV (reference sequence). This CDR3 is built from 15 residues. For the CDR3, the DNA is TGTGCCAGCAGTTCAATGGGGACAGGGGCCTACGAGCAGTACTTC. This gives the protein CASSSMGTGAYEQYF.

This clone was picked up a small number of times. V and J are TRBV5-4 and TRBJ2-3, with 11 positions matching TRBD2. Germline CDR1 SGHNT, CDR2 YYREEE (reference sequence). CDR3 length: 16 amino acids. V trimming: 4 bases; J trimming: 4 bases; junction bases outside the gene matches: 8. DNA for the CDR3: TGTGCCAGCAGCATCCCTAGCGGGGGGCGGGCAGATACGCAGTATTTT. This codes for CASSIPSGGRADTQYF.

This clone was counted many times. The chain links TRBV9 to TRBJ2-5; tentatively, D is TRBD2 (6 bases). The V gene's germline CDR1 is SGDLS and CDR2 YYNGEE. The V end was cut by 4 bases, the J end by 4 bases, with 14 bases between. This CDR3 is 14 amino acids long. CDR3 DNA sequence: TGTGCCAGCAGCTATCAATCCGGGGGAGAGACCCAGTACTTC. It translates to CASSYQSGGETQYF.

This clone was recorded a few times. This sequence joins TRBV19 and TRBJ2-3; perhaps TRBD2 as D (6 bases). Trimming shortened V by 4 bases and J by 6 bases, and 14 bases separated the two germline ends. Germline values: CDR1 LNHDA, CDR2 SQIVND (reference sequence). The CDR3 covers 14 residues. The CDR3 sequence: CASSTSGTVDTQYF. Written as DNA, the CDR3 is TGTGCCAGTAGTACGTCAGGGACTGTGGATACGCAGTATTTT.

The chain combines TRBV7-9 with TRBJ1-6; TRBD1 aligns across 10 bases. This CDR3 region has 14 residues. Trimming took 5 bases from V and 10 from J; bases not matched to a gene: 5. Germline loops: CDR1 SEHNR, CDR2 FQNEAQ (reference sequence). Here the CDR3 reads CASSPDRGQSPLHF. For the CDR3, the DNA is TGTGCCAGCAGCCCTGACAGGGGGCAATCACCCCTCCACTTT.

The chain is built from TRBV4-3 and TRBJ2-7; weak D call: TRBD2 (6 bases). Trimming removed 3 bases from V and 0 bases from J, with 15 bases in between. The germline gives CDR1 LGHNA, CDR2 YSLEER. There are 16 residues in the CDR3. The CDR3 DNA sequence: TGCGCCAGCAGCCATCTCGGAGGGAAGAGCTCCTACGAGCAGTACTTC. Its translation: CASSHLGGKSSYEQYF.

The rearrangement links TRBV7-2 to TRBJ2-3, with D uncertain. Germline V gene data show CDR1 as SGHTA and CDR2 as FQGNSA. CDR3 length: 14 amino acids. With 3 bases removed from V and 2 bases from J, the gap between germline ends came to 9 bases. The CDR3 here is CASSFRDPTDTQYF. CDR3 coding DNA: TGTGCCAGCAGCTTTAGGGATCCCACAGATACGCAGTATTTT. Full variable domain (remainder filled in from reference TRBV7-2 and TRBJ2-3): GAGVSQSPSNKVTEKGKDVELRCDPISGHTALYWYRQSLGQGLEFLIYFQGNSAPDKSGLPSDRFSAERTGGSVSTLTIQRTQQEDSAVYLCASSFRDPTDTQYFGPGTRLTVL.

In this sample, this clone turned up a few times. The chain recombines TRBV9 with TRBJ1-6, with D possibly TRBD1 on 5 matching bases. This CDR3 spans 14 amino acids. V was trimmed by 0 bases and J by 7 bases, leaving 8 bases between them. CDR1 and CDR2 from the germline V gene are SGDLS and YYNGEE. CDR3 amino acids: CASSVAGVNSPLHF. CDR3 nucleotides: TGTGCCAGCAGCGTAGCGGGGGTAAATTCACCCCTCCACTTT.

This clone turned up a few times. The V and J genes are TRBV7-9 and TRBJ1-6; TRBD1 matches 8 bases. The CDR3 length is 14 residues. V lost 3 bases and J lost 7; bases outside the gene matches: 2. Germline V lookup: CDR1 SEHNR, CDR2 FQNEAQ (reference sequence). The CDR3 loop reads CASSFTGGNSPLHF. In DNA form, the CDR3 reads TGTGCCAGCAGCTTTACAGGGGGGAATTCACCCCTCCACTTT.

This clone was recorded a few times. V is TRBV4-1 and J is TRBJ2-7; 12 bases fit TRBD1. V was pared by 4 bases and J by 5 bases, with 6 bases of the junction left unmatched. This CDR3 has 15 amino acids. The germline CDR1 and CDR2 sequences are MGHRA and YSYEKL. The CDR3 DNA reads TGCGCCAGCAGCCGGACCGGGACAGGGGGCGACGAGCAGTACTTC. Amino acid sequence: CASSRTGTGGDEQYF.

This rearrangement joins TRBV11-2 to TRBJ2-1, with D perhaps TRBD2 (6 bases). The germline V gene has CDR1 SGHAT and CDR2 FQNNGV. Trimming cost V 5 bases and J 4 bases, with 15 bases left between them. This CDR3 is built from 15 residues. CDR3 amino acids: CASSPFPGLYNEQFF. Here the CDR3 DNA reads TGTGCCAGCAGCCCATTCCCGGGACTTTACAATGAGCAGTTCTTC. Using reference TRBV11-2 and TRBJ2-1 for the parts outside the CDR3, the full variable domain is EAGVAQSPRYKIIEKRQSVAFWCNPISGHATLYWYQQILGQGPKLLIQFQNNGVVDDSQLPKDRFSAERLKGVDSTLKIQPAKLEDSAVYLCASSPFPGLYNEQFFGPGTRLTVL.

This clone was picked up a small number of times. This chain joins TRBV6-5 and TRBJ2-2; 8 bases are shared with TRBD1. CDR1 and CDR2 (germline): MNHEY, SVGAGI. The V and J ends lost 6 bases and 3 bases, in that order; junction bases with no gene match: 3. This CDR3 has 14 amino acids. DNA for the CDR3: TGTGCCAGCAGAATACAGGGGGACACCGGGGAGCTGTTTTTT. This encodes CASRIQGDTGELFF.

A few counts support this clone. The chain has TRBV21-1 and TRBJ2-2. TRBV21-1 counts as a pseudogene. The CDR3 extends over 16 amino acids. CDR3 region: CASSPLRLGDDGELFF. In DNA, the CDR3 is TGTGCCAGCAGCCCCCTGAGGCTAGGGGACGACGGGGAGCTGTTTTTT.

The CDR3 protein is CASSRQALNTEAFF. The CDR3 DNA sequence: TGTGCCAGCAGCCGACAGGCCCTGAACACTGAAGCTTTCTTT. The genes are TRBV7-9 and TRBJ1-1, with D maybe TRBD1 (6 bases). Germline values: CDR1 SEHNR, CDR2 FQNEAQ (reference sequence). The CDR3 spans 14 residues. Trimming took off 5 bases at V and 0 bases at J, with 10 bases between the two ends. The entire variable domain, with the rest obtained from reference TRBV7-9 and TRBJ1-1, is as follows: DTGVSQNPRHKITKRGQNVTFRCDPISEHNRLYWYRQTLGQGPEFLTYFQNEAQLEKSRLLSDRFSAERPKGSFSTLEIQRTEQGDSAMYLCASSRQALNTEAFFGQGTRLTVV.

CDR3 region: CSVVPAGRYEQYF. CDR3 coding DNA: TGCAGCGTTGTTCCGGCAGGCCGCTACGAGCAGTACTTC. The rearrangement uses TRBV29-1 and TRBJ2-5, with D unclear. Gene TRBJ2-7 matches the end of the DNA better, so the J call may be wrong. This CDR3 spans 13 amino acids. In germline, CDR1 is SQVTM, CDR2 ANQGSEA.